The sequence of this T cell receptor beta chain was determined in a study of T cell changes during pregnancy in multiple sclerosis. Libraries were prepared by immunoSEQ multiplex PCR; TCRdb keeps only in-frame clonotypes and omits some of them. The table shows just under 100,000 clones, with approximately 94% occurring only once. V lost 2 bases, J lost 4 bases, and 11 bases lay in between. CDR1 MNHNS and CDR2 SASEGT come from the germline V gene. This CDR3 is 14 amino acids long. Specimen: peripheral blood, collected after pregnancy. V is TRBV6-1 and J is TRBJ1-1, with D possibly being TRBD1 (5 bases). The origin of this receptor is a female donor with multiple sclerosis, enrolled in a pregnancy study. The DNA for the CDR3 is TGTGCCAGCAGTGAACCGGGGGTTAGCACTGAAGCTTTCTTT. It specifies CASSEPGVSTEAFF.